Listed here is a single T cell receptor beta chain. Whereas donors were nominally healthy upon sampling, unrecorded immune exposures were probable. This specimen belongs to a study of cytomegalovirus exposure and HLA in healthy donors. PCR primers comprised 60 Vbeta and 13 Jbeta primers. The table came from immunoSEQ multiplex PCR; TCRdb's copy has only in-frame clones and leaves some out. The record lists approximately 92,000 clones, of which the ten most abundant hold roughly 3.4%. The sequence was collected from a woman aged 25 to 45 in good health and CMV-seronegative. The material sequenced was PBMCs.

Written as DNA, the CDR3 is TGTGCCACCAGCAGTCCCCAGCGGGGGTACTACAATGAGCAGTTCTTC. As protein: CATSSPQRGYYNEQFF. The chain joins TRBV15 to TRBJ2-1; 8 bases match TRBD2. Germline trimming cut 3 bases from V and 3 bases from J; bases unmatched to any gene: 7. The germline V gene encodes CDR1 LNHNV and CDR2 YYDKDF (reference sequence). This CDR3 has 16 amino acids.